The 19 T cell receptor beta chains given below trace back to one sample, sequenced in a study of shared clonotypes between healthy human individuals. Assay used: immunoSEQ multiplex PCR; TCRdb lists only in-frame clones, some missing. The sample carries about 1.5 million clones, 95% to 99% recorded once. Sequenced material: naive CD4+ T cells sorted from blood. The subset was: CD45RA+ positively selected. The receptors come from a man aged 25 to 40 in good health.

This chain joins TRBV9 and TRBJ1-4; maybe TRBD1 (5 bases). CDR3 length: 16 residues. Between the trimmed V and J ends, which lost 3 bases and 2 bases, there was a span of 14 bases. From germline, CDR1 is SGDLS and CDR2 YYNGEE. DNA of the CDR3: TGTGCCAGCAGCGCACGGGGGTGGGCGACTAATGAAAAACTGTTTTTT. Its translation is CASSARGWATNEKLFF.

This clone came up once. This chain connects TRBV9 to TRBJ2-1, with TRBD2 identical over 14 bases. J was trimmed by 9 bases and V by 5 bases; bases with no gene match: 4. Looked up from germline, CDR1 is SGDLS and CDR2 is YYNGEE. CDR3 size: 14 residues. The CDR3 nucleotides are TGTGCCAGCAGACCGGGACTAGCGGGAGTTGAGCAGTTCTTC. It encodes CASRPGLAGVEQFF. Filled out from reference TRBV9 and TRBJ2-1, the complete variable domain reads DSGVTQTPKHLITATGQRVTLRCSPRSGDLSVYWYQQSLDQGLQFLIQYYNGEERAKGNILERFSAQQFPDLHSELNLSSLELGDSALYFCASRPGLAGVEQFFGPGTRLTVL.

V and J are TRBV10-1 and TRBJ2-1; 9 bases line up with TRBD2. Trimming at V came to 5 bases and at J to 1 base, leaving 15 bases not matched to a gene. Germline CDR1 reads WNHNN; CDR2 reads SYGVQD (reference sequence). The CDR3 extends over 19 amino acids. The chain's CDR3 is CASSPVVAAGGPSYNEQFF. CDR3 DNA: TGCGCCAGCAGTCCCGTCGTCGCTGCGGGAGGGCCGTCCTACAATGAGCAGTTCTTC.

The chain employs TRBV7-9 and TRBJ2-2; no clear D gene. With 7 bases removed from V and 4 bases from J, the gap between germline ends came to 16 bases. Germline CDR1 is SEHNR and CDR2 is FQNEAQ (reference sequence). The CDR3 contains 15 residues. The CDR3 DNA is TGTGCCAGCACCACCCCCCCTTTGGGCACCGGGGAGCTGTTTTTT. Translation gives CASTTPPLGTGELFF.

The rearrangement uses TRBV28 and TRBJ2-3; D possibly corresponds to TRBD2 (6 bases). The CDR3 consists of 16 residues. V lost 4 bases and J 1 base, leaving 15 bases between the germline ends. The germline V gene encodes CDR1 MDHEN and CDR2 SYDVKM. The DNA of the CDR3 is TGTGCCAGCAGTTCCCGGGGGAGAGGGGGCACAGATACGCAGTATTTT. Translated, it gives CASSSRGRGGTDTQYF. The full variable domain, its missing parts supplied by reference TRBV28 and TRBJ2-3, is DVKVTQSSRYLVKRTGEKVFLECVQDMDHENMFWYRQDPGLGLRLIYFSYDVKMKEKGDIPEGYSVSREKKERFSLILESASTNQTSMYLCASSSRGRGGTDTQYFGPGTRLTVL.

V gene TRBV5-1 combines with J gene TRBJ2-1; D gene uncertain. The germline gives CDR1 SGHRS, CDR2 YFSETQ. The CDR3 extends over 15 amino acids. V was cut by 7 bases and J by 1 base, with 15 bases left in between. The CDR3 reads CASAPASLSYNEQFF. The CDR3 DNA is TGCGCCAGCGCGCCCGCGAGTTTGTCCTACAATGAGCAGTTCTTC. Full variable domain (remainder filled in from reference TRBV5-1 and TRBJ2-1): KAGVTQTPRYLIKTRGQQVTLSCSPISGHRSVSWYQQTPGQGLQFLFEYFSETQRNKGNFPGRFSGRQFSNSRSEMNVSTLELGDSALYLCASAPASLSYNEQFFGPGTRLTVL.

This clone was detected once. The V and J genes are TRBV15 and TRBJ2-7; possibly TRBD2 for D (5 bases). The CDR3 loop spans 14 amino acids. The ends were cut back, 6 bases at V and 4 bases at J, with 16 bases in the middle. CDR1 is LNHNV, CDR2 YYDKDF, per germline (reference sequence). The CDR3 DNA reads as TGTGCCACCAGTTCCGGGGTTAGTGTTTACGAGCAGTACTTC. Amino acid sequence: CATSSGVSVYEQYF.

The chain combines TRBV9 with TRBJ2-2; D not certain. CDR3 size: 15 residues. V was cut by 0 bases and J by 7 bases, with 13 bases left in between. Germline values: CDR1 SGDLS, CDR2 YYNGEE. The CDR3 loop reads CASSVDPTADGELFF. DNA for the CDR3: TGTGCCAGCAGCGTAGACCCCACCGCGGACGGGGAGCTGTTTTTT. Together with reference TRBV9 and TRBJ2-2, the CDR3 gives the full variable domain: DSGVTQTPKHLITATGQRVTLRCSPRSGDLSVYWYQQSLDQGLQFLIQYYNGEERAKGNILERFSAQQFPDLHSELNLSSLELGDSALYFCASSVDPTADGELFFGEGSRLTVL.

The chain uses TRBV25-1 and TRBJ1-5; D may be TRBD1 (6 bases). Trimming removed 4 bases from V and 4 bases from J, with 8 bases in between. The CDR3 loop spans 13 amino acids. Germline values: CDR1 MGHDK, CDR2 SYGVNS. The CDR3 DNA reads TGTGCCAGCAGTGGCGACAGGAATCAGCCCCAGCATTTT. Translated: CASSGDRNQPQHF.

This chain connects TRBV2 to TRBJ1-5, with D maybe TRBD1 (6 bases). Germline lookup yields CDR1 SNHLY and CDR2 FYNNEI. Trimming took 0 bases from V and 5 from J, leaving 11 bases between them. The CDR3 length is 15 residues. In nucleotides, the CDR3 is TGTGCCAGCAGTGAAGCGCTTCCAGGGGATCAGCCCCAGCATTTT. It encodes CASSEALPGDQPQHF.

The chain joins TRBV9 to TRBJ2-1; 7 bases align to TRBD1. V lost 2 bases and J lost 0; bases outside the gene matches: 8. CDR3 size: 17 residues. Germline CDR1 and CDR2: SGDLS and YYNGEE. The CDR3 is CASSVWSRGSSYNEQFF. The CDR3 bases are TGTGCCAGCAGCGTGTGGTCCAGGGGGAGCTCCTACAATGAGCAGTTCTTC. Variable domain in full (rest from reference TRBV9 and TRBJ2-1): DSGVTQTPKHLITATGQRVTLRCSPRSGDLSVYWYQQSLDQGLQFLIQYYNGEERAKGNILERFSAQQFPDLHSELNLSSLELGDSALYFCASSVWSRGSSYNEQFFGPGTRLTVL.

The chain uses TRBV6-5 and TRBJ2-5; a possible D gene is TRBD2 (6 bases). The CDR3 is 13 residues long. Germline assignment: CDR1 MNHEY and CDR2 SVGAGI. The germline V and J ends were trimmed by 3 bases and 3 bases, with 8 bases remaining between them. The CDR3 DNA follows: TGTGCCAGCAGTTATGGAGGGGAAGAGACCCAGTACTTC. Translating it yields CASSYGGEETQYF.

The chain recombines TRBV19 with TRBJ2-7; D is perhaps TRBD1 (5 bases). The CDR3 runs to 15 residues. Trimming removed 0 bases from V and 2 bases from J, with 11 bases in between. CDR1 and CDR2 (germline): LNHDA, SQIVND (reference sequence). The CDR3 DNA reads TGTGCCAGTAGTATAGATGGGGCCGATCCCTACGAGCAGTACTTC. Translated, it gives CASSIDGADPYEQYF.

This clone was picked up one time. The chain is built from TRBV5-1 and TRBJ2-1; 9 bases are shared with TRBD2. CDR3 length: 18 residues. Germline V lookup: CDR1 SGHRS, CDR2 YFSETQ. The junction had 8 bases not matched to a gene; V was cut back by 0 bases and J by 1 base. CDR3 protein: CASSLANLAGNSYNEQFF. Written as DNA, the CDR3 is TGCGCCAGCAGCTTGGCCAATCTAGCGGGGAATTCCTACAATGAGCAGTTCTTC.

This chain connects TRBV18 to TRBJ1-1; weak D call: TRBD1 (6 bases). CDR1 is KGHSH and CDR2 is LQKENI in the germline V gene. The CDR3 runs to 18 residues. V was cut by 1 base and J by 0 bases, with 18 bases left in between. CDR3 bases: TGTGCCAGCTCACCACTTCGCAGGGGAAAAATTATGAACACTGAAGCTTTCTTT. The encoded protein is CASSPLRRGKIMNTEAFF.

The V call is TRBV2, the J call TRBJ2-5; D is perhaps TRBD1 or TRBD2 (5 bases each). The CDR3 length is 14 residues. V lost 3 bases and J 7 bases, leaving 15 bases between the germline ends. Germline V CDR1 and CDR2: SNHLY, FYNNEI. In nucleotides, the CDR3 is TGTGCCAGCAGTGACGGGATTCCTGGGGGGACCCAGTACTTC. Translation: CASSDGIPGGTQYF. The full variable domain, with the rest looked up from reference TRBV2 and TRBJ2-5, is EPEVTQTPSHQVTQMGQEVILRCVPISNHLYFYWYRQILGQKVEFLVSFYNNEISEKSEIFDDQFSVERPDGSNFTLKIRSTKLEDSAMYFCASSDGIPGGTQYFGPGTRLLVL.

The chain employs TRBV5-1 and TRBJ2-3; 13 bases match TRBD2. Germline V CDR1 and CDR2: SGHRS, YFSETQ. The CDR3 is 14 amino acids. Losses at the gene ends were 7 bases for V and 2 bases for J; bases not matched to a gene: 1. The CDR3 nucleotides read TGCGCCAGCGGACTAGCGGGGGACACAGATACGCAGTATTTT. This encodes CASGLAGDTDTQYF.

In DNA form, the CDR3 reads TGCGCCAGCAGCTTGGGCTTAATGGGGACACCTCAAGCGAACACCGGGGAGCTGTTTTTT. Its protein is CASSLGLMGTPQANTGELFF. V and J are TRBV5-1 and TRBJ2-2, with D maybe TRBD1 (6 bases). Germline V gene sequence: CDR1 SGHRS, CDR2 YFSETQ. Between the trimmed V and J ends, which lost 0 bases and 0 bases, there was a span of 21 bases. There are 20 residues in the CDR3.

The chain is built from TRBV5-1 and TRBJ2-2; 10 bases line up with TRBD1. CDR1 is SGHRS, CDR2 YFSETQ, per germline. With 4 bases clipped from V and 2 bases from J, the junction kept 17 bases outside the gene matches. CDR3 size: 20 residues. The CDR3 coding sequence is TGCGCCAGCAGCGCCGTTCACGACAGGGGGCGTTCTCCTAACACCGGGGAGCTGTTTTTT. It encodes CASSAVHDRGRSPNTGELFF.